This passage covers 5 T cell receptor beta chains from one sample sequenced in a study of blood T cell repertoires in COVID-19. Method: immunoSEQ multiplex PCR; TCRdb's copy keeps in-frame clones and lacks some. The table shows around 170,000 clones, with roughly 83% occurring only once. Sequencing input: PBMCs or T cells enriched from blood (not recorded which). Every receptor here comes from a woman in her twenties or thirties who had recovered from COVID-19.

Only one count was recorded for this clone. V and J are TRBV28 and TRBJ1-6; D uncertain. This CDR3 spans 13 amino acids. In germline, CDR1 is MDHEN, CDR2 SYDVKM. Trimming cost V 5 bases and J 7 bases, with 9 bases left between them. The DNA for the CDR3 is TGTGCCAGCAGTGGTGAGAGGAATTCACCCCTCCACTTT. Protein: CASSGERNSPLHF.

The J gene is TRBJ2-1, the V gene TRBV7-2; 14 bases align to TRBD2. This CDR3 has 15 residues. After removal of 6 bases from V and 9 bases from J, the junction contained 7 bases not matched to a gene. CDR1 is SGHTA and CDR2 is FQGNSA in the germline V gene. The CDR3 region has the DNA TGTGCCAGCAGACCCGGGACTAGCGGGAGCGCTGAGCAGTTCTTC. Its translation is CASRPGTSGSAEQFF. The entire variable domain, with the rest obtained from reference TRBV7-2 and TRBJ2-1, is as follows: GAGVSQSPSNKVTEKGKDVELRCDPISGHTALYWYRQSLGQGLEFLIYFQGNSAPDKSGLPSDRFSAERTGGSVSTLTIQRTQQEDSAVYLCASRPGTSGSAEQFFGPGTRLTVL.

V and J are TRBV28 and TRBJ2-7; 8 bases match TRBD2. There are 14 residues in the CDR3. Germline V gene data show CDR1 as MDHEN and CDR2 as SYDVKM. The junction had 2 bases not matched to a gene; V was cut back by 1 base and J by 3 bases. The CDR3 region has the DNA TGTGCCAGCAGTTTATCACTAGCGGTCTACGAGCAGTACTTC. It translates to CASSLSLAVYEQYF. Full variable domain (rest looked up from reference TRBV28 and TRBJ2-7): DVKVTQSSRYLVKRTGEKVFLECVQDMDHENMFWYRQDPGLGLRLIYFSYDVKMKEKGDIPEGYSVSREKKERFSLILESASTNQTSMYLCASSLSLAVYEQYFGPGTRLTVT.

The chain employs TRBV5-4 and TRBJ1-2; maybe TRBD1 (5 bases). Germline V lookup: CDR1 SGHNT, CDR2 YYREEE (reference sequence). This CDR3 is 14 amino acids long. Trimming shortened V by 1 base and J by 8 bases, and 15 bases separated the two germline ends. This CDR3 is CASSLNIRDRGYTF. Written as DNA, the CDR3 is TGTGCCAGCAGCTTGAACATCAGGGATCGAGGCTACACCTTC.

CDR3 sequence: CASSPGSPPQYF. In nucleotides, the CDR3 is TGTGCCAGTAGCCCGGGGAGCCCGCCCCAGTACTTC. This sequence joins TRBV19 and TRBJ2-5, with TRBD2 as a possible D gene (5 bases). This CDR3 has 12 residues. The V and J ends lost 6 bases and 9 bases respectively, with 14 bases between them. Germline V gene sequence: CDR1 LNHDA, CDR2 SQIVND (reference sequence).